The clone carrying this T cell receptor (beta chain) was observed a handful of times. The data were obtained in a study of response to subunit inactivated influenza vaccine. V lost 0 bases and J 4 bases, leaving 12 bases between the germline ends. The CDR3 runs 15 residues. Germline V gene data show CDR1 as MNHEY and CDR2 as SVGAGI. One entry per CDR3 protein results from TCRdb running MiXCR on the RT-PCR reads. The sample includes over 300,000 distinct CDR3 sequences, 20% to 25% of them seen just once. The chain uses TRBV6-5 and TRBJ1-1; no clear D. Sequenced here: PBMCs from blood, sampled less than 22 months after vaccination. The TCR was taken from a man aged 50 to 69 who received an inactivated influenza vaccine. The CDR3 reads CASSYSSVQLTEAFF. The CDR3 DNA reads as TGTGCCAGCAGTTACTCGTCGGTACAGCTCACTGAAGCTTTCTTT.